The present entry profiles one TCR beta chain with its context. As yet, its antigen is unknown. This entry belongs to a study of T cell responses to AZD1222 COVID-19 vaccine. Overall study context: It was second doses at about 4 or about 12 weeks that were pooled.

Assay: immunoSEQ multiplex PCR; the TCRdb copy retains only in-frame clones and omits some. The sample carries about 140,000 clones, about 90% recorded once. General study results and limits: White British ancestry dominated among donors, who included more females, and clonal diversity was possibly underestimated. Scientists sampled the repertoires only once the peak T cell response had passed. Spike-specific TCR depth and breadth grew after two AZD1222 doses.

This CDR3 is 14 amino acids long. Trimming stripped 6 bases from V and 3 bases from J, with 14 bases between. The V gene's germline CDR1 is SGHNT and CDR2 YENEEA. The input for sequencing was peripheral blood, taken on day 0 of AZD1222 vaccination. The clonotype was recovered from an adult in good health. This sequence joins TRBV11-3 and TRBJ1-2, with D possibly being TRBD1 (5 bases). The CDR3 nucleotides are TGTGCCAGCAGATCCCCCGGGGGTGACTATGGCTACACCTTC. The encoded protein is CASRSPGGDYGYTF.